This T cell receptor (beta chain) comes out of a study of blood T cell repertoires in COVID-19. The CDR3 runs to 14 residues. The germline V gene has CDR1 MNHEY and CDR2 SMNVEV (reference sequence). Trimming stripped 5 bases from V and 5 bases from J, with 15 bases between. Method: immunoSEQ multiplex PCR; TCRdb's copy keeps in-frame clones and lacks some. The table has under 150,000 clones, less than 90% seen once. The sample consisted of PBMCs or T cells enriched from blood (not recorded which). The receptor was derived from a man in his thirties or forties who had recovered from COVID-19. The chain couples TRBV27 to TRBJ1-1; D not certain. In nucleotides, the CDR3 is TGTGCCAGCAGTCCCCACAAGGGCGGGACTGAAGCTTTCTTT. Translating it yields CASSPHKGGTEAFF.